These 31 T cell receptor beta chains originate from one sample sequenced in a study of sequential checkpoint blockade in melanoma. Measured with immunoSEQ multiplex PCR; TCRdb has only the in-frame clones, and not every one. The sample lists over 10,000 clones, roughly 78% seen once, with 27% in the top ten. Treatment defined: randomized to nivolumab then ipilimumab (arm A) or the reverse (arm B). The sample was CD8+ T cells sorted from blood (inferred from file names), taken from a patient given nivolumab and ipilimumab in sequence. The receptors were gathered from a human donor with melanoma.

This clone has a handful of counts. The chain recombines TRBV30 with TRBJ1-1; no firm D call. CDR3 length: 13 amino acids. V was clipped by 1 base and J by 0 bases, with 6 bases between them. The germline V gene has CDR1 GTSNPN and CDR2 SVGIG (reference sequence). CDR3: CAWSARMNTEAFF. In nucleotides, the CDR3 is TGTGCCTGGAGTGCCCGTATGAACACTGAAGCTTTCTTT.

A few counts support this clone. This sequence joins TRBV4-1 and TRBJ1-5, with TRBD1 as a possible D gene (6 bases). Germline V gene lookup returns CDR1 MGHRA and CDR2 YSYEKL. The CDR3 is 16 residues long. With 1 base removed from V and 1 base from J, the gap between germline ends came to 11 bases. The CDR3 reads CASSQGGQGSNQPQHF. CDR3 in DNA: TGCGCCAGCAGCCAAGGGGGGCAGGGGAGCAATCAGCCCCAGCATTTT.

This clone was recorded a few times. The chain couples TRBV27 to TRBJ2-1; the match to TRBD2 covers 7 bases. V dropped 5 bases and J dropped 0; count of bases not matched to a gene: 7. The CDR3 extends over 16 amino acids. Looked up from germline, CDR1 is MNHEY and CDR2 is SMNVEV (reference sequence). CDR3 loop: CASSPLGGSSYNEQFF. Written as DNA, the CDR3 is TGTGCCAGCAGTCCCCTCGGGGGGAGCTCCTACAATGAGCAGTTCTTC.

This chain connects TRBV5-1 to TRBJ2-7; TRBD2 might be the D (5 bases). V shed 0 bases and J shed 3 bases, with 16 bases lying between them. CDR3 size: 16 residues. Germline loops: CDR1 SGHRS, CDR2 YFSETQ. The CDR3 nucleotides read TGCGCCAGCAGCTTGGCTGCCGACGGAGGATACTACGAGCAGTACTTC. It translates to CASSLAADGGYYEQYF.

The chain is built from TRBV5-5 and TRBJ2-7; tentatively, D is TRBD1 (6 bases). Per the germline V gene, CDR1 is SGHKS and CDR2 is YYEKEE (reference sequence). V dropped 1 base and J dropped 1 base, with 9 bases sitting between them. This CDR3 is built from 14 residues. The CDR3 bases are TGTGCCAGCAGCTTGTCGCAGGGGTCCTACGAGCAGTACTTC. Residues: CASSLSQGSYEQYF.

This clone has only one observation. The rearrangement links TRBV13 to TRBJ2-7, with a tentative D call TRBD2 (5 bases). The V end was cut by 4 bases, the J end by 2 bases, with 9 bases between. The V gene's germline CDR1 is PRHDT and CDR2 FYEKMQ (reference sequence). CDR3 size: 13 residues. CDR3 bases: TGTGCCAGCAGCTCGGGATCCCCCTACGAGCAGTACTTC. It yields the protein CASSSGSPYEQYF.

This clone was picked up a small number of times. In DNA form, the CDR3 reads TGTGCCAGCAGCTTCGTCAGGGGCGAGCAGTACTTC. Translation: CASSFVRGEQYF. V is TRBV11-3 and J is TRBJ2-7, with a possible D match to TRBD1 (6 bases). There are 12 residues in the CDR3. V shed 3 bases and J shed 6 bases, with 9 bases lying between them. CDR1 is SGHNT, CDR2 YENEEA, per germline.

V gene TRBV7-9 combines with J gene TRBJ1-4; D not certain. Germline CDR1 SEHNR, CDR2 FQNEAQ (reference sequence). V lost 5 bases and J lost 0, with 16 bases in between. This CDR3 has 17 residues. The CDR3 DNA reads as TGTGCCAGCAGCAATATGAGGCGGGGTGCAACTAATGAAAAACTGTTTTTT. It yields the protein CASSNMRRGATNEKLFF.

This clone has a handful of counts. The rearrangement uses TRBV13 and TRBJ2-7; D remains ambiguous. Looked up from germline, CDR1 is PRHDT and CDR2 is FYEKMQ (reference sequence). V lost 5 bases, J lost 3 bases, and 14 bases lay in between. The CDR3 runs to 14 residues. CDR3 bases: TGTGCCAGCAGCCAAGCCGGAGCGAGCTACGAGCAGTACTTC. This translates into CASSQAGASYEQYF.

The V and J genes are TRBV7-9 and TRBJ2-1, with 8 bases aligning to TRBD2. Per germline, CDR1 SEHNR and CDR2 FQNEAQ (reference sequence). CDR3 length: 15 amino acids. With 4 bases clipped from V and 4 bases from J, the junction kept 6 bases outside the gene matches. The CDR3 region has the DNA TGTGCCAGCAGCTCCATAGCGGGGATTTACAATGAGCAGTTCTTC. Its protein product is CASSSIAGIYNEQFF.

This chain connects TRBV4-1 to TRBJ2-7; D gene uncertain. Germline V gene sequence: CDR1 MGHRA, CDR2 YSYEKL. V was clipped by 0 bases and J by 2 bases, with 11 bases between them. The CDR3 length is 15 residues. The CDR3 here is CASSQEVRVTYEQYF. The CDR3 region has the DNA TGCGCCAGCAGCCAAGAAGTCCGGGTCACCTACGAGCAGTACTTC.

This chain joins TRBV6-5 and TRBJ1-1, with unresolved D. Between the trimmed V and J ends, which lost 6 bases and 6 bases, there was a span of 11 bases. There are 12 residues in the CDR3. The V gene's germline CDR1 is MNHEY and CDR2 SVGAGI. CDR3 sequence reads: CASSSRPAEAFF. CDR3 in DNA: TGTGCCAGCAGCTCTAGACCTGCTGAAGCTTTCTTT.

The genes are TRBV7-2 and TRBJ2-5, with 9 bases matching TRBD1. The DNA end is a closer match to TRBJ2-7, so the J assignment may be wrong. The CDR3 extends over 14 amino acids. Per germline, CDR1 SGHTA and CDR2 FQGNSA. DNA for the CDR3: TGTGCCAGCAGCGGGCGGGACAGGGCCTACGAGCAGTACTTC. Amino acids: CASSGRDRAYEQYF.

V gene TRBV7-9 combines with J gene TRBJ1-4; tentative D call: TRBD1 (5 bases). Germline CDR1 and CDR2: SEHNR and FQNEAQ (reference sequence). V lost 5 bases to trimming and J lost 8 bases, with 18 bases between them. The CDR3 runs 15 residues. CDR3 region: CASSAPGLKGEKLFF. The CDR3 bases are TGTGCCAGCAGCGCCCCGGGACTCAAAGGAGAAAAACTGTTTTTT.

This clone was found once. The germline gene is not matched at one end of the junction; a read error may be the cause. The V gene is TRBV4-3, the J gene TRBJ2-3, with D unclear. This CDR3 spans 14 amino acids. From germline, CDR1 is LGHNA and CDR2 YSLEER. CDR3 amino acids: CASSQVRITDAQYF. Written as DNA, the CDR3 is TGCGCCAGCAGCCAAGTTAGGATCACAGATGCGCAGTATTTT.

There are a few counts of this clone. This chain links TRBV7-9 with TRBJ2-7; possible D gene TRBD2, 6 bases. CDR1 is SEHNR and CDR2 is FQNEAQ in the germline V gene (reference sequence). This CDR3 has 15 residues. Trimming shortened V by 4 bases and J by 2 bases, and 15 bases separated the two germline ends. CDR3 nucleotides: TGTGCCAGCAGCTATGAGGCAGGCGGGACCTACGAGCAGTACTTC. Amino acids: CASSYEAGGTYEQYF. Based on the CDR3 plus reference TRBV7-9 and TRBJ2-7, the full variable domain is DTGVSQNPRHKITKRGQNVTFRCDPISEHNRLYWYRQTLGQGPEFLTYFQNEAQLEKSRLLSDRFSAERPKGSFSTLEIQRTEQGDSAMYLCASSYEAGGTYEQYFGPGTRLTVT.

This chain links TRBV7-9 with TRBJ1-2; D not certain. There are 13 residues in the CDR3. Trimming shortened V by 5 bases and J by 8 bases, and 15 bases separated the two germline ends. Germline-derived CDR1 and CDR2 are SEHNR and FQNEAQ (reference sequence). The CDR3, as DNA: TGTGCCAGCAGCCCGACCAGACCGGGAGGCTACACCTTC. The encoded protein is CASSPTRPGGYTF.

This clone was observed a handful of times. The V call is TRBV6-5, the J call TRBJ2-5; 10 nucleotides line up with TRBD2. Germline values: CDR1 MNHEY, CDR2 SVGAGI. J was trimmed by 2 bases and V by 6 bases; bases with no gene match: 6. CDR3 length equals 15 residues. CDR3: CASSLLAGEQETQYF. The DNA for the CDR3 is TGTGCCAGCAGCCTGCTAGCGGGGGAACAAGAGACCCAGTACTTC.

The rearrangement links TRBV28 to TRBJ2-2; possible D gene TRBD1, 5 bases. The CDR3 has 14 amino acids. With 4 bases removed from V and 6 bases from J, the gap between germline ends came to 12 bases. The germline gives CDR1 MDHEN, CDR2 SYDVKM. CDR3 in amino acids: CASSSIWGPGELFF. CDR3 in DNA: TGTGCCAGCAGTTCCATATGGGGCCCCGGGGAGCTGTTTTTT.

The chain recombines TRBV19 with TRBJ2-7, with D tentatively TRBD1 (7 bases). CDR1 LNHDA and CDR2 SQIVND come from the germline V gene (reference sequence). With 3 bases removed from V and 5 bases from J, the gap between germline ends came to 17 bases. The CDR3 length is 15 residues. The CDR3 region is CASSIGGGGRNEQYF. The CDR3 DNA reads TGTGCCAGTAGTATTGGTGGAGGGGGCCGCAACGAGCAGTACTTC.

This rearrangement joins TRBV19 to TRBJ1-1; tentative D call: TRBD1 (5 bases). Germline-derived CDR1 and CDR2 are LNHDA and SQIVND (reference sequence). The CDR3 is 13 amino acids. V lost 3 bases and J 1 base, leaving 6 bases between the germline ends. The CDR3 DNA is TGTGCCAGTAGTATTGGACAGAACACTGAAGCTTTCTTT. Translation gives CASSIGQNTEAFF.

The chain uses TRBV4-1 and TRBJ1-2; D possibly corresponds to TRBD1 (5 bases). The V end lost 0 bases, the J end lost 6 bases, and 14 bases lay between the germline ends. Germline CDR1 MGHRA, CDR2 YSYEKL. The CDR3 is made up of 15 amino acids. The DNA for the CDR3 is TGCGCCAGCAGCCAAGATTCCCCAGGGACTGATGGCTACACCTTC. Translating gives CASSQDSPGTDGYTF.

This rearrangement joins TRBV18 to TRBJ2-7, with 8 positions matching TRBD2. From germline, CDR1 is KGHSH and CDR2 LQKENI. The CDR3 loop spans 18 amino acids. V lost 3 bases and J lost 0; bases outside the gene matches: 13. This CDR3 reads CASSPIGTAGGSSYEQYF. CDR3 bases: TGTGCCAGCTCACCGATAGGGACCGCGGGGGGAAGCTCCTACGAGCAGTACTTC.

This clone was counted between two and nine times. The gene calls are TRBV19 and TRBJ2-1; TRBD1 matches at 9 bases. This CDR3 is built from 13 residues. The V segment lost 7 bases and the J segment 8 bases; nucleotides outside the gene matches: 6. Germline V gene lookup returns CDR1 LNHDA and CDR2 SQIVND (reference sequence). The CDR3 DNA reads as TGTGCCAGTACCCGGGACAGGGACTATGAGCAGTTCTTC. This codes for CASTRDRDYEQFF.

This chain connects TRBV5-6 to TRBJ2-7; 9 bases agree with TRBD2. V gave up 4 bases and J gave up 2 bases; unmatched junction bases: 4. In germline, CDR1 is SGHDT, CDR2 YYEEEE. The CDR3 has 14 residues. The CDR3 sequence: CASSLAGMTYEQYF. CDR3 coding DNA: TGTGCCAGCAGCCTAGCGGGGATGACCTACGAGCAGTACTTC.

This clone is a singleton in its sample. The V and J genes are TRBV27 and TRBJ2-7; 7 bases are shared with TRBD1. The CDR3 has 15 residues. Unmatched junction bases numbered 5, after V lost 3 bases and J lost 0 bases. The germline CDR1 and CDR2 sequences are MNHEY and SMNVEV (reference sequence). The CDR3, as DNA: TGTGCCAGCAGTTTCTACAGGGGATCCTCCTACGAGCAGTACTTC. It yields the protein CASSFYRGSSYEQYF.

This chain uses TRBV12-5 with TRBJ2-5; the match to TRBD2 covers 7 bases. The junction had 1 base not matched to a gene; V was cut back by 6 bases and J by 3 bases. The CDR3 sequence is 12 residues long. Germline CDR1 and CDR2: LGHNT and FRNRAP. The CDR3 DNA follows: TGTGCTAGTGGGCTAGCGGAAGAGACCCAGTACTTC. It encodes CASGLAEETQYF.

The V gene is TRBV7-2, the J gene TRBJ2-3; 10 nucleotides align to TRBD2. CDR3 length: 16 amino acids. V shed 5 bases, J shed 4 bases, and the junction held 9 bases outside the gene matches. Germline-derived CDR1 and CDR2 are SGHTA and FQGNSA. CDR3 sequence (DNA): TGTGCCAGCAGCCAACGACTAGCGGGCCTGCCAGATACGCAGTATTTT. This encodes CASSQRLAGLPDTQYF.

The V gene is TRBV9, the J gene TRBJ2-3; D perhaps matches TRBD2 (6 bases). Per germline, CDR1 SGDLS and CDR2 YYNGEE. The CDR3 is 16 amino acids. The germline V and J ends were trimmed by 0 bases and 0 bases, with 11 bases remaining between them. CDR3 residues: CASSVEGGPSTDTQYF. In nucleotides, the CDR3 is TGTGCCAGCAGCGTAGAGGGAGGCCCTAGCACAGATACGCAGTATTTT.

The chain recombines TRBV30 with TRBJ2-3; possibly TRBD2 for D (6 bases). CDR3 length equals 18 residues. Per the germline V gene, CDR1 is GTSNPN and CDR2 is SVGIG (reference sequence). Trimming took off 0 bases at V and 0 bases at J, with 19 bases between the two ends. The CDR3 region is CAWSVRGQLAKSTDTQYF. The CDR3 DNA sequence: TGTGCCTGGAGTGTACGGGGCCAGCTAGCGAAAAGCACAGATACGCAGTATTTT.

The chain carries TRBV27 and TRBJ2-5, with D maybe TRBD2 (6 bases). Germline CDR1 MNHEY, CDR2 SMNVEV (reference sequence). The length of the CDR3 is 17 residues. Trimming left V 0 bases short and J 2 bases short, with 16 bases between. The CDR3 DNA reads as TGTGCCAGCAGTTTATCGTGGAGGGTTTTACATCAAGAGACCCAGTACTTC. Translated: CASSLSWRVLHQETQYF.